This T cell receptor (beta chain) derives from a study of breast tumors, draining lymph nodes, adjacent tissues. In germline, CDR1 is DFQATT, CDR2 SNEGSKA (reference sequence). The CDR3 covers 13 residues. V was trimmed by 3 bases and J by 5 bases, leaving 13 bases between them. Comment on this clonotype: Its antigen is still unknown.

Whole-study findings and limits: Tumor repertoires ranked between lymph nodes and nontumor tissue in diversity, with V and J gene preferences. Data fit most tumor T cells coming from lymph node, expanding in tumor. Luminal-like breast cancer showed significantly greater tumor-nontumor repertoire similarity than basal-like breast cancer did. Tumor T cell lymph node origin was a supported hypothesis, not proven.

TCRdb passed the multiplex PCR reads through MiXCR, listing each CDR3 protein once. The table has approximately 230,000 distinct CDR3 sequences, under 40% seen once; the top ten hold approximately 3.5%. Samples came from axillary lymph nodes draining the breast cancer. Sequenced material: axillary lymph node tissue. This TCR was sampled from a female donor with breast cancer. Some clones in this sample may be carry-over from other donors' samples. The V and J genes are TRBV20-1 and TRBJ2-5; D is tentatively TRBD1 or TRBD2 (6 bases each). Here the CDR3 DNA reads TGCAGTGCTAGGGAAACAGGGAGGGAGACCCAGTACTTC. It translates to CSARETGRETQYF.